This record looks at one TCR beta chain sequence and its context. This sample stems from a study of blood T cells in healthy people across ages. Using a J-beta primer mix together with a sample-barcoded 5' primer, a second PCR was run for roughly 6 to 11 cycles. A template-switch adaptor with 12 random nucleotides tagged each cDNA molecule. TCRdb independently ran MiXCR on the 5' RACE reads; one entry per CDR3 protein. The table lists nearly 800,000 distinct CDR3 sequences, 56% of them singletons. Trimming took 4 bases from V and 5 from J; bases not matched to a gene: 10. The CDR3 is 16 amino acids. The germline V gene encodes CDR1 MNHEY and CDR2 SMNVEV (reference sequence).

The clonotype originates from a man aged 40-50 years in good health. Sequencing was done on a sample of blood. The chain uses TRBV27 and TRBJ2-3, with 9 bases aligning to TRBD1. Here the CDR3 reads CASSSGTGRWGDTQYF. The CDR3 DNA reads TGTGCCAGCAGTTCCGGGACAGGGAGGTGGGGAGATACGCAGTATTTT.